The rows below give T cell receptor beta chains drawn from one sample of a study of T-cell reconstitution after alpha-beta-depleted transplantation in children. TCRdb redid the calling of the PCR reads with MiXCR, one entry per CDR3 protein. The sample has 800,000 to 1,000,000 distinct CDR3 sequences, around 30% seen once; the top ten hold approximately 30%. Sequenced material: PBMCs, mostly from graft donor cells, taken 360 days after TCRalphabeta/CD19-depleted stem cell transplant. The receptors originated from a boy younger than two who had a stem cell transplant for SCID, so the T cells may come from the graft donor. Both conserved end residues are part of each CDR3. A D gene is named only where the DNA matches it firmly. Clone size is stated in some rows and not others, as once, few, many or a class when expanded.

v_call	d_call	j_call	cdr3_length	clone_size	cdr3_aa	cdr3_nt
TRBV27	TRBD1	TRBJ2-7	15	few	CASSLIQGRGYEQYF	TGTGCCAGCAGTTTAATACAGGGGCGAGGGTACGAGCAGTACTTC
TRBV28	TRBD2	TRBJ2-3	14	few	CAIMTSGGADTQYF	TGTGCCATCATGACTAGCGGGGGGGCAGATACGCAGTATTTT
TRBV5-5	.	TRBJ2-2	16	few	CASSLVRGWNTGELFF	TGTGCCAGCAGCTTGGTTAGGGGCTGGAACACCGGGGAGCTGTTTTTT
TRBV5-1	TRBD1	TRBJ2-1	15	many	CASSLRDRVMHEQFF	TGCGCCAGCAGCTTAAGGGACAGGGTGATGCATGAGCAGTTCTTC
TRBV20-1	.	TRBJ2-7	12	few	CSAKSSPYEQYF	TGCAGTGCTAAGTCCTCTCCCTACGAGCAGTACTTC
TRBV12-3/TRBV12-4	.	TRBJ1-2	13	few	CASSPRAQYGYTF	TGTGCCAGCAGTCCCCGGGCCCAGTATGGCTACACCTTC
TRBV27	.	TRBJ2-5	13	few	CASSRSQGETQYF	TGTGCCAGCAGTCGATCACAGGGAGAGACCCAGTACTTC
TRBV7-2	.	TRBJ2-7	12	.	CASSATRYEQYF	TGTGCCAGCAGCGCGACAAGATACGAGCAGTACTTC
TRBV20-1	.	TRBJ1-6	14	.	CSASWGKGTSPLHF	TGCAGTGCTAGTTGGGGGAAGGGAACTTCACCCCTCCACTTT
TRBV7-9	TRBD2	TRBJ2-2	16	.	CASSFVSGRNTGELFF	TGTGCCAGCAGCTTTGTTAGCGGGAGGAACACCGGGGAGCTGTTTTTT
TRBV5-6	.	TRBJ2-6	15	few	CASSSKGVGANVLTF	TGTGCCAGCAGCTCCAAGGGGGTTGGGGCCAACGTCCTGACTTTC
TRBV28	.	TRBJ2-4	15	.	CASSLVPGAKNIQYF	TGTGCCAGCAGTTTAGTTCCCGGAGCCAAAAACATTCAGTACTTC
TRBV20-1	TRBD2	TRBJ2-7	14	.	CSARDLAGGYEQYF	TGCAGTGCTAGAGATCTAGCGGGGGGCTACGAGCAGTACTTC
TRBV4-3	.	TRBJ2-3	14	once	CASSQAKGTDTQYF	TGCGCCAGCAGCCAAGCTAAAGGGACAGATACGCAGTATTTT
TRBV20-1	TRBD1	TRBJ2-6	19	few	CSARKGLGQGPSGANVLTF	TGCAGTGCTAGAAAGGGTCTGGGACAGGGCCCTTCAGGGGCCAACGTCCTGACTTTC
TRBV15	TRBD1	TRBJ2-1	16	.	CATSRGPGQGRYEQFF	TGTGCCACCAGCAGAGGACCGGGACAGGGGAGGTATGAGCAGTTCTTC
TRBV7-9	.	TRBJ1-6	15	.	CASSLTRVDNSPLHF	TGTGCCAGCAGCTTAACTAGGGTAGATAATTCACCCCTCCACTTT
TRBV10-1	.	TRBJ2-3	14	.	CASSAQPNTDTQYF	TGCGCCAGCAGTGCCCAGCCGAACACAGATACGCAGTATTTT
TRBV12-3/TRBV12-4	TRBD1	TRBJ2-3	16	few	CASSLATGGSTDTQYF	TGTGCCAGCAGTTTAGCCACAGGGGGAAGCACAGATACGCAGTATTTT
TRBV4-2	.	TRBJ2-7	16	.	CASSQGRLSLAYEQYF	TGTGCCAGCAGCCAAGGCCGACTAAGCCTTGCCTACGAGCAGTACTTC
TRBV20-1	TRBD1	TRBJ1-2	14	few	CSADAVEGARGYTF	TGCAGTGCTGACGCGGTCGAGGGGGCTCGGGGCTACACCTTC
TRBV5-5	.	TRBJ1-5	15	.	CASSLAVQGNQPQHF	TGTGCCAGCAGCTTGGCGGTTCAGGGCAATCAGCCCCAGCATTTT
TRBV10-2	.	TRBJ2-7	15	.	CASSESIFPPYEQYF	TGCGCCAGCAGTGAGTCGATTTTCCCTCCCTACGAGCAGTACTTC
TRBV5-1	TRBD1	TRBJ2-3	14	many	CASSPGQQLDTQYF	TGCGCCAGCAGCCCGGGACAGCAATTAGATACGCAGTATTTT
TRBV7-2	.	TRBJ2-7	12	.	CASRSGFHEQYF	TGTGCCAGCAGGTCAGGGTTCCACGAGCAGTACTTC
TRBV5-5	.	TRBJ1-5	16	.	CASSLTAGPSNQPQHF	TGTGCCAGCAGCTTGACGGCGGGACCTAGCAATCAGCCCCAGCATTTT
TRBV9	TRBD2	TRBJ2-1	17	few	CASSVTGLAVSYNEQFF	TGTGCCAGCAGCGTAACGGGACTAGCGGTCTCCTACAATGAGCAGTTCTTC
TRBV9	.	TRBJ2-5	11	.	CACCDMETQYF	TGTGCCTGCTGTGATATGGAGACCCAGTACTTC
TRBV27	TRBD2	TRBJ2-7	13	.	CARTSGSSYEQYF	TGTGCCAGGACTAGCGGGAGCTCCTACGAGCAGTACTTC
TRBV7-2	TRBD1	TRBJ2-1	15	.	CASSNTHRQGGEQFF	TGTGCCAGCAGCAACACCCACCGACAGGGGGGTGAGCAGTTCTTC
TRBV9	.	TRBJ2-5	12	many	CASSGPQETQYF	TGTGCCAGCAGCGGACCGCAAGAGACCCAGTACTTC
TRBV6-2/TRBV6-3	.	TRBJ1-1	14	.	CASSPSTLNTEAFF	TGTGCCAGCAGTCCCTCCACACTGAACACTGAAGCTTTCTTT
TRBV7-3	.	TRBJ2-3	15	few	CASSLRYGPTDTQYF	TGTGCCAGCAGCTTAAGATACGGGCCCACAGATACGCAGTATTTT
TRBV3-1	TRBD2	TRBJ2-5	16	.	CASSRPLAGGSGTQYF	TGTGCCAGCAGCCGGCCTCTAGCGGGCGGGTCCGGGACCCAGTACTTC
TRBV12-3/TRBV12-4	.	TRBJ1-2	14	.	CASSFVIGVDGYTF	TGTGCCAGCAGTTTTGTCATAGGGGTTGATGGCTACACCTTC
TRBV12-3/TRBV12-4	.	TRBJ2-3	15	few	CASRPGQRSTDTQYF	TGTGCCAGCAGACCCGGACAGAGAAGCACAGATACGCAGTATTTT
TRBV5-5	TRBD2	TRBJ2-5	16	.	CASSVLLAGGQETQYF	TGTGCCAGCAGCGTCTTACTAGCGGGGGGTCAAGAGACCCAGTACTTC
TRBV27	.	TRBJ1-1	14	few	CASLQYRGRTEAFF	TGTGCCAGCCTACAATACCGGGGGAGGACTGAAGCTTTCTTT
TRBV4-1	TRBD2	TRBJ2-5	17	.	CASSQVTVSGRQETQYF	TGCGCCAGCAGCCAAGTTACGGTTAGCGGGCGGCAAGAGACCCAGTACTTC
TRBV6-5	.	TRBJ2-5	15	few	CASSYSTPGVETQYF	TGTGCCAGCAGTTACTCGACTCCAGGGGTGGAGACCCAGTACTTC
TRBV20-1	.	TRBJ1-1	13	.	CSARMGAIAEAFF	TGCAGTGCTAGAATGGGGGCGATCGCTGAAGCTTTCTTT
TRBV27	.	TRBJ2-5	13	.	CASSQIFQETQYF	TGTGCCAGCAGCCAGATTTTCCAAGAGACCCAGTACTTC
TRBV11-2	.	TRBJ2-2	19	.	CASSRLHLYQGPGTGELFF	TGTGCCAGCAGCCGATTACATTTGTACCAGGGCCCGGGCACCGGGGAGCTGTTTTTT
TRBV20-1	.	TRBJ1-4	13	.	CSARVAANEKLFF	TGCAGTGCTAGAGTAGCAGCTAATGAAAAACTGTTTTTT
TRBV3-1	.	TRBJ2-5	14	.	CASSQDGRQETQYF	TGTGCCAGCAGCCAAGATGGTAGGCAAGAGACCCAGTACTTC
TRBV9	.	TRBJ2-3	13	.	CASSVDTPDTQYF	TGTGCCAGCAGCGTAGATACCCCAGATACGCAGTATTTT
TRBV4-3	.	TRBJ2-1	15	few	CASSQVGDIYNEQFF	TGCGCCAGCAGCCAAGTGGGGGACATATACAATGAGCAGTTCTTC
TRBV12-3/TRBV12-4	TRBD2	TRBJ2-7	14	few	CASSLRGTRGEQYF	TGTGCCAGCAGTTTAAGGGGGACTAGAGGCGAGCAGTACTTC
TRBV6-1	TRBD2	TRBJ2-5	15	.	CASRSTSGGQETQYF	TGTGCCAGCAGGTCGACTAGCGGGGGCCAAGAGACCCAGTACTTC
TRBV7-8	.	TRBJ2-7	14	few	CASSKRSSVHEQYF	TGTGCCAGCAGCAAAAGGTCTAGCGTCCACGAGCAGTACTTC
TRBV20-1	.	TRBJ2-1	12	.	CSARDPGGKQFF	TGCAGTGCTAGAGATCCGGGCGGTAAGCAGTTCTTC
TRBV28	TRBD1	TRBJ1-2	15	.	CASSLPGQVFYGYTF	TGTGCCAGCAGTTTACCAGGACAGGTCTTTTATGGCTACACCTTC
TRBV7-8	.	TRBJ2-5	13	many	CASSHRQSGGEYF	TGTGCCAGCAGCCACAGACAGTCCGGAGGGGAGTACTTC
TRBV11-2	TRBD2	TRBJ2-7	14	few	CASSPGGYSYEQYF	TGTGCCAGCAGCCCCGGGGGGTACTCCTACGAGCAGTACTTC